This T cell receptor (beta chain) was captured in a study of beta chain features in type 1 diabetes. Whole-study results and caveats: cDNA sequencing could over-represent cells with high TCR expression. All four CD4+ subsets of Type 1 diabetes patients contained TCRB CDR3s that were moderately but significantly shorter.

Germline V gene sequence: CDR1 SGHTA, CDR2 FQGNSA. There are 18 residues in the CDR3. The V and J ends lost 4 bases and 2 bases, in that order; junction bases with no gene match: 9. In its sample, this clone was seen a few times. Its specificity is not known. The study reverse transcribed the entire isolated RNA, so it sequenced expressed TCRB transcripts. Generated by immunoSEQ multiplex PCR, the TCRdb table keeps only in-frame clones and is missing some. The table has 130,000 to 150,000 clones, roughly an eighth seen once; the top ten hold roughly 1.3%. Sequencing was performed on central memory CD4+ T cells from blood. This receptor was taken from a man younger than 30 with type 1 diabetes. The J gene is TRBJ2-5, the V gene TRBV7-2; TRBD2 matches 14 bases. CDR3 in amino acids: CASSSRLAGGPRQETQYF. For the CDR3, the DNA is TGTGCCAGCAGCTCGAGACTAGCGGGGGGGCCTCGTCAAGAGACCCAGTACTTC. Full variable domain (outside the CDR3, taken from reference TRBV7-2 and TRBJ2-5): GAGVSQSPSNKVTEKGKDVELRCDPISGHTALYWYRQSLGQGLEFLIYFQGNSAPDKSGLPSDRFSAERTGGSVSTLTIQRTQQEDSAVYLCASSSRLAGGPRQETQYFGPGTRLLVL.